This is a list of T cell receptor beta chains from one sample in a study of T cell repertoires in cytomegalovirus infection. These receptors have no identified antigens. TCRdb used MiXCR to reprocess the reads, holding one entry per CDR3 protein. The table records around 100,000 distinct CDR3 sequences, about 40% of them present only once. Sample: CD8+ T cells from cultured PBMCs, taken from culture after CMV antigen stimulation. The receptors here all came from a human donor in good health (CMV status not recorded). Some clones in this sample may be carry-over from other donors' samples. Each CDR3 is given with its conserved first and last residue. A D gene is named only where the DNA matches it firmly. Size values are once, few and many counts, or a class for expanded clones, and some rows have none.

>.|many|TRBJ2-2|TRBV4-1|16
TGCGCCAGCAGCCGAGACTATGGGGGTGACACCGGGGAGCTGTTTTTT
CASSRDYGGDTGELFF
>.|few|TRBJ1-5|TRBV12-3/TRBV12-4|14
TGTGCCAGCAACACAGGTCGGGGTCATCAGCCCCAGCATTTT
CASNTGRGHQPQHF
>TRBD1|once|TRBJ2-3|TRBV11-3|18
TGTGCCAGCAGCTTACCCCTCCGCCCCAGGGGGCTTGGAGATACGCAGTATTTT
CASSLPLRPRGLGDTQYF
>TRBD1|many|TRBJ2-7|TRBV27|15
TGTGCCAGCAGTTTGACAGGGTATCACTCCTACGAGCAGTACTTC
CASSLTGYHSYEQYF
>.|.|TRBJ2-7|TRBV11-3|14
TGTGCCAGCAGCTTAGCGGGGTCTACCTACGAGCAGTACTTC
CASSLAGSTYEQYF
>.|many|TRBJ2-5|TRBV7-8|14
TGTGCCAGCAGCCCCGGACCCTATCAAGAGACCCAGTACTTC
CASSPGPYQETQYF
>.|.|TRBJ1-1|TRBV7-9|13
TGTGCCAGCAGCCTGGGGCACGTCCCTGAAGCTTTCTTT
CASSLGHVPEAFF
>.|.|TRBJ2-7|TRBV9|15
TGTGCCAGCAGCGACGGGGCGGCGACTACCTACGAGCAGTACTTC
CASSDGAATTYEQYF
>.|.|TRBJ1-1|TRBV7-9|13
TGTGCCAGCAGCTCTGGGGGTTTTACTGAAGCTTTCTTT
CASSSGGFTEAFF
>TRBD1|few|TRBJ1-5|TRBV19|16
TGTGCCAGTAGTACCCTGACAGGGTTCGGCAATCAGCCCCAGCATTTT
CASSTLTGFGNQPQHF